This T cell receptor beta chain is from a study of regulatory T cells in long-lasting Graves disease. CDR3 length: 13 amino acids. Trimming removed 11 bases from V and 7 bases from J, with 17 bases in between. Ten or more counts support this clonotype. Construction of TCR beta libraries relied on iRepertoire HTBI primers and on Arm-PCR targeting CDR3 regions. TCRdb reanalysed the multiplex PCR reads using MiXCR and keeps one entry per CDR3 protein. The sample has over 200,000 distinct CDR3 sequences, 15% to 20% seen once; the top ten hold around 13%. Time point described: newly diagnosed GD, antithyroid drugs for less than 3 months. PBMCs provided the RNA from which the TCR library was made. Separately, the same data were catalogued under a study of T cells in Graves' hyperthyroidism and ophthalmopathy. As reported in that work: Onset of ophthalmopathy came a median roughly 6 months after the model predicted it.

The sequence derives from a young woman with Graves disease. The specimen was peripheral blood mononuclear cells (PBMCs), collected at new diagnosis, from a patient treated with antithyroid drugs. V and J are TRBV12-3 or TRBV12-4 and TRBJ1-4; D not resolved. CDR3 nucleotide sequence: TGTGCCTCCCGAGACGGGTTTGGTGAAAAACTGTTTTTT. Amino acid sequence: CASRDGFGEKLFF.